This is a list of T cell receptor beta chains from one sample in a study of blood T cell repertoires in COVID-19. Sequencing used immunoSEQ multiplex PCR; TCRdb keeps in-frame clones, though not all of them. Of about 150,000 clones in the sample, 85% to 90% were seen once. Sequencing used peripheral blood. Receptor source: a man in his forties or fifties who had recovered from COVID-19. Each CDR3 is given with its conserved first and last residue. Each record gives: clone size, D gene, V gene, J gene, CDR3 protein, CDR3 DNA. The D gene is left open where the match is weak. Clone sizes are given selectively: once, few, many, or a class where the clone is expanded.

-	-	TRBV4-2	TRBJ1-2	CASSQDKRSGSNYGYTF	TGTGCCAGCAGCCAAGATAAACGCTCAGGGTCTAACTATGGCTACACCTTC
-	-	TRBV7-2	TRBJ2-7	CASSLSTMSSYEQYF	TGTGCCAGCAGCTTATCCACCATGAGCTCCTACGAGCAGTACTTC
-	TRBD2	TRBV3-1/TRBV3-2	TRBJ2-3	CASSQEASGGPDTQYF	TGTGCCAGCAGCCAGGAGGCTAGCGGGGGCCCAGATACGCAGTATTTT
-	TRBD1	TRBV27	TRBJ1-1	CASSTGTGAAGAFF	TGTGCCAGCAGTACAGGGACAGGGGCCGCAGGAGCTTTCTTT
-	-	TRBV3-1/TRBV3-2	TRBJ1-5	CASSQDGGAGDQPQHF	TGTGCCAGCAGCCAAGATGGCGGGGCTGGCGATCAGCCCCAGCATTTT
-	TRBD1	TRBV7-2	TRBJ1-5	CASSSDRGRNQPQHF	TGTGCCAGCAGCTCGGACAGGGGGCGCAATCAGCCCCAGCATTTT
-	-	TRBV5-1	TRBJ2-2	CASSFTANTGELFF	TGCGCCAGCAGCTTTACAGCGAACACCGGGGAGCTGTTTTTT
once	-	TRBV3-1/TRBV3-2	TRBJ1-1	CASSQVIGGPEAFF	TGTGCCAGCAGCCAAGTAATAGGGGGACCTGAAGCTTTCTTT
-	-	TRBV6-5	TRBJ2-3	CASSYVQGLGDTQYF	TGTGCCAGCAGTTACGTCCAGGGGCTAGGAGATACGCAGTATTTT
-	TRBD1	TRBV5-1	TRBJ1-2	CASSLTSSTGGGKVYTF	TGCGCCAGCAGCCTCACTTCTTCGACAGGGGGTGGTAAGGTCTACACCTTC
-	-	TRBV30	TRBJ1-2	CAWIGVGYGYTF	TGTGCCTGGATAGGGGTGGGCTATGGCTACACCTTC
-	-	TRBV7-9	TRBJ1-5	CASSPSGGQPQHF	TGTGCCAGCAGCCCCTCGGGGGGTCAGCCCCAGCATTTT
-	-	TRBV7-2	TRBJ1-5	CASSPRLTGYSNQPQHF	TGTGCCAGCAGCCCACGGTTGACAGGTTATAGCAATCAGCCCCAGCATTTT
-	TRBD2	TRBV7-8	TRBJ2-2	CASSILAGGGTGELFF	TGTGCCAGCAGCATCTTAGCGGGGGGAGGGACCGGGGAGCTGTTTTTT
once	TRBD2	TRBV5-1	TRBJ2-5	CASSLGLAGGKETQYF	TGCGCCAGCAGCTTAGGACTAGCGGGGGGGAAAGAGACCCAGTACTTC
-	-	TRBV4-3	TRBJ1-2	CASSPERNYGYTF	TGCGCCAGCAGCCCTGAGAGGAACTATGGCTACACCTTC
-	-	TRBV12-5	TRBJ2-6	CASGPLRGDGANVLTF	TGTGCTAGTGGCCCTCTTCGGGGAGATGGGGCCAACGTCCTGACTTTC
-	-	TRBV29-1	TRBJ1-2	CSGALEGYGYTF	TGCAGCGGGGCGCTGGAGGGGTATGGCTACACCTTC
-	-	TRBV5-6	TRBJ1-5	CASSLRGISNQPQHF	TGTGCCAGCAGCTTAAGGGGGATTAGCAATCAGCCCCAGCATTTT
-	-	TRBV10-3	TRBJ2-1	CAIRRLAGTGNEQFF	TGTGCCATCAGACGCCTGGCGGGGACGGGGAATGAGCAGTTCTTC
-	TRBD2	TRBV7-2	TRBJ2-1	CASSLTSGPYNEQFF	TGTGCCAGCAGTTTAACTAGCGGGCCTTACAATGAGCAGTTCTTC
-	TRBD1	TRBV19	TRBJ1-2	CASSADRGRAYGYTF	TGTGCCAGTAGTGCGGACAGGGGGCGGGCCTATGGCTACACCTTC
-	TRBD1	TRBV19	TRBJ1-6	CASRDRGNSPLHF	TGTGCCAGTAGAGACAGGGGAAATTCACCCCTCCACTTT
-	-	TRBV7-2	TRBJ1-5	CASSPASYRVSNQPQHF	TGTGCCAGCAGCCCTGCAAGTTACCGGGTTAGCAATCAGCCCCAGCATTTT
-	TRBD1	TRBV7-2	TRBJ2-6	CASSRDRAGANVLTF	TGTGCCAGCAGCCGGGACAGGGCTGGGGCCAACGTCCTGACTTTC
few	TRBD1	TRBV2	TRBJ1-3	CASKGQGIRNTIYF	TGTGCCAGCAAGGGACAGGGAATAAGAAACACCATATATTTT
-	TRBD1	TRBV9	TRBJ2-1	CASSVYGQGSNEQFF	TGTGCCAGCAGCGTATATGGACAGGGAAGTAATGAGCAGTTCTTC
-	-	TRBV25-1	TRBJ1-2	CASKRQGLYGYTF	TGTGCCAGCAAACGGCAGGGCCTCTATGGCTACACCTTC
-	TRBD2	TRBV10-3	TRBJ2-7	CAISEGGGIYEQYF	TGTGCCATCAGTGAGGGCGGGGGGATTTACGAGCAGTACTTC
once	-	TRBV6-5	TRBJ1-4	CASSRGAVANEKLFF	TGTGCCAGCAGTCGGGGGGCGGTGGCTAATGAAAAACTGTTTTTT
-	-	TRBV7-2	TRBJ1-2	CASSPGGPYGYTF	TGTGCCAGCAGCCCCGGGGGACCCTATGGCTACACCTTC
-	TRBD1	TRBV6-2/TRBV6-3	TRBJ2-7	CASSYGDSYEQYF	TGTGCCAGCAGTTACGGGGACAGCTACGAGCAGTACTTC
few	-	TRBV5-1	TRBJ1-3	CASSLGSGTGNTIYF	TGCGCCAGCAGCTTGGGGTCAGGCACTGGAAACACCATATATTTT
-	-	TRBV4-3	TRBJ1-6	CASSQDLGSSYNSPLHF	TGCGCCAGCAGCCAAGATCTGGGGAGCTCCTATAATTCACCCCTCCACTTT
-	-	TRBV27	TRBJ2-1	CASSPLEYNEQFF	TGTGCCAGCAGCCCCCTAGAATACAATGAGCAGTTCTTC